This T cell receptor beta chain was identified during a study of cytomegalovirus exposure and HLA in healthy donors. The PCR was carried out with 60 Vbeta primers and 13 Jbeta primers. Sequencing was performed with immunoSEQ multiplex PCR; in TCRdb, only in-frame clones are kept and a portion is missing. The sample table includes roughly 58,000 clones. The donors comprised healthy bone marrow donors. The sample was PBMCs. This clonotype was sampled from a woman in her fifties or sixties in good health and CMV-seropositive.

In nucleotides, the CDR3 is TGTGCCAGCAGCTTGGATGCTCAGGGTAACACCGGGGAGCTGTTTTTT. It specifies CASSLDAQGNTGELFF. The V call is TRBV5-6, the J call TRBJ2-2, with D maybe TRBD1 (5 bases). The CDR3 contains 16 residues. Germline V gene lookup returns CDR1 SGHDT and CDR2 YYEEEE. V lost 0 bases and J lost 2, with 11 bases in between.